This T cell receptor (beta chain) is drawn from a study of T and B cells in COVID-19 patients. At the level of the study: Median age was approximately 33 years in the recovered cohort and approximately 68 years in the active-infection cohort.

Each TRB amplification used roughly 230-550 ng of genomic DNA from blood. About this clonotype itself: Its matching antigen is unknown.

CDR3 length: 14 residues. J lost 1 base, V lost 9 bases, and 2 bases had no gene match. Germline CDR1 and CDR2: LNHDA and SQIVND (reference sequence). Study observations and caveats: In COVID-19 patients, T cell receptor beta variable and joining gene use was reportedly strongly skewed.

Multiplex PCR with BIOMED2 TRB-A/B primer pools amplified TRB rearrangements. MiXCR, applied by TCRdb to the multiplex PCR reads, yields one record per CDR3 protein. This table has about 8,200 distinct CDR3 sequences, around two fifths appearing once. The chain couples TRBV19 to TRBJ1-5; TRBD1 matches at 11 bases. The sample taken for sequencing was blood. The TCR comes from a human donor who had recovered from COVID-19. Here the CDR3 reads CASGQGASNQPQHF. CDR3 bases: TGTGCCAGCGGACAGGGGGCGAGCAATCAGCCCCAGCATTTT.